The 24 T cell receptor beta chains listed next were all sequenced from one sample in a study of T cells in Graves' hyperthyroidism and ophthalmopathy. Researchers amplified the TCR beta CDR3 regions from RNA transcripts. HTBI primers were employed in a first-round RT-PCR of the TCR CDR3. TCRdb analysed the multiplex PCR reads with MiXCR anew, one entry per CDR3 protein. Of about 400,000 distinct CDR3 sequences listed, around 14% are singletons. The material sequenced was blood. The receptors were sampled from a woman younger than 45 with Graves' hyperthyroidism.

This clonotype was counted a few times. The chain recombines TRBV20-1 with TRBJ2-2; TRBD1 agrees at 7 bases. CDR1 DFQATT and CDR2 SNEGSKA come from the germline V gene (reference sequence). Trimming at V came to 6 bases and at J to 1 base, leaving 5 bases not matched to a gene. This CDR3 spans 14 amino acids. The CDR3 DNA reads as TGCAGTGCCCGACAGGGTTGGAACACCGGGGAGCTGTTTTTT. Translated: CSARQGWNTGELFF.

The V call is TRBV30, the J call TRBJ1-3; perhaps TRBD1 as D (5 bases). The CDR3 contains 14 residues. V was pared by 1 base and J by 0 bases, with 7 bases between. CDR1 and CDR2 from the germline V gene are GTSNPN and SVGIG (reference sequence). CDR3 sequence reads: CAWSGQSSGNTIYF. CDR3 nucleotide sequence: TGTGCCTGGAGTGGACAGAGCTCTGGAAACACCATATATTTT. The full variable domain, with the rest looked up from reference TRBV30 and TRBJ1-3, is SQTIHQWPATLVQPVGSPLSLECTVEGTSNPNLYWYRQAAGRGLQLLFYSVGIGQISSEVPQNLSASRPQDRQFILSSKKLLLSDSGFYLCAWSGQSSGNTIYFGEGSWLTVV.

This clonotype has ten or more counts. This chain uses TRBV13 with TRBJ1-4; D unclear. The CDR3 runs 16 residues. Between the trimmed V and J ends, which lost 1 base and 4 bases, there was a span of 13 bases. From germline, CDR1 is PRHDT and CDR2 FYEKMQ (reference sequence). The DNA of the CDR3 is TGTGCCAGCAGCTTAGCAGAAGAGGGAGTTAATGAAAAACTGTTTTTT. Residues: CASSLAEEGVNEKLFF. Drawing the rest from reference TRBV13 and TRBJ1-4, the complete variable domain is AAGVIQSPRHLIKEKRETATLKCYPIPRHDTVYWYQQGPGQDPQFLISFYEKMQSDKGSIPDRFSAQQFSDYHSELNMSSLELGDSALYFCASSLAEEGVNEKLFFGSGTQLSVL.

This clonotype was counted only a few times. The genes are TRBV10-3 and TRBJ2-3; no reliable D call. V was shortened by 6 bases and J by 0 bases, with 16 bases between the two germline ends. The germline gives CDR1 ENHRY, CDR2 SYGVKD. The length of the CDR3 is 16 residues. CDR3 sequence reads: CAIRAQDSSSTDTQYF. DNA for the CDR3: TGTGCCATCAGGGCTCAGGATAGCAGCAGCACAGATACGCAGTATTTT.

This clonotype was detected a few times. The gene calls are TRBV28 and TRBJ1-2; possibly TRBD1 for D (5 bases). This CDR3 contains 14 residues. V lost 3 bases and J lost 8, with 16 bases in between. Germline CDR1 MDHEN, CDR2 SYDVKM. The CDR3 DNA is TGTGCCAGCAGTTTTACAGCAGGGTCGGGGGGCTACACCTTC. This encodes CASSFTAGSGGYTF.

This clonotype was seen many times. The V gene is TRBV2, the J gene TRBJ2-2; TRBD2 aligns across 10 bases. The CDR3 length is 16 residues. V trimming: 8 bases; J trimming: 4 bases; junction bases outside the gene matches: 10. Germline values: CDR1 SNHLY, CDR2 FYNNEI. The DNA of the CDR3 is TGTGCCAGCCGCCCCCCTAGCGGGAGTGGCACCGGGGAGCTGTTTTTT. Translating gives CASRPPSGSGTGELFF.

Ten or more counts support this clonotype. The genes are TRBV6-1 and TRBJ2-7, with TRBD1 matching 10 bases. The CDR3 length is 14 residues. Per the germline V gene, CDR1 is MNHNS and CDR2 is SASEGT. J lost 2 bases, V lost 6 bases, and 4 bases had no gene match. The CDR3 sequence: CASRAGTGAYEQYF. The DNA of the CDR3 is TGTGCCAGCAGAGCCGGGACAGGGGCCTACGAGCAGTACTTC.

V usage is TRBV10-3 and J usage is TRBJ2-3; 7 bases fit TRBD2. The CDR3 is 15 residues long. Per germline, CDR1 ENHRY and CDR2 SYGVKD. After removal of 0 bases from V and 3 bases from J, the junction contained 3 bases not matched to a gene. The CDR3 sequence: CAISESGGDTDTQYF. The CDR3 region has the DNA TGTGCCATCAGTGAGTCGGGGGGGGATACAGATACGCAGTATTTT.

The chain carries TRBV19 and TRBJ2-3; 7 bases align to TRBD1. Looked up from germline, CDR1 is LNHDA and CDR2 is SQIVND (reference sequence). CDR3 length: 16 residues. V was clipped by 2 bases and J by 1 base; unmatched bases: 6. The CDR3 sequence: CASSIRAGGRTDTQYF. In nucleotides, the CDR3 is TGTGCCAGTAGTATACGGGCAGGGGGTCGCACAGATACGCAGTATTTT.

J is TRBJ2-5 and V is TRBV20-1, with 8 bases matching TRBD2. Germline V gives CDR1 DFQATT, CDR2 SNEGSKA (reference sequence). Trimming removed 3 bases from V and 1 base from J; junction bases left unmatched: 7. The CDR3 extends over 15 amino acids. CDR3 DNA sequence: TGCAGTGCTAGGTCGGGGGGGGGAGGCCAAGAGACCCAGTACTTC. Its protein product is CSARSGGGGQETQYF.

This rearrangement joins TRBV5-1 to TRBJ2-7; 7 bases match TRBD1. V lost 7 bases and J lost 2; bases outside the gene matches: 9. This CDR3 has 14 residues. Germline assignment: CDR1 SGHRS and CDR2 YFSETQ. CDR3 region: CASGHEDRPYEQYF. CDR3 DNA sequence: TGCGCCAGCGGACACGAGGACAGGCCCTACGAGCAGTACTTC.

This clonotype has a count of ten or more. V usage is TRBV28 and J usage is TRBJ2-7; perhaps D is TRBD1 or TRBD2 (5 bases each). V dropped 6 bases and J dropped 6 bases, with 12 bases sitting between them. CDR3 length equals 12 residues. Looked up from germline, CDR1 is MDHEN and CDR2 is SYDVKM. The CDR3 spells CASSLRDGEQYF. Written as DNA, the CDR3 is TGTGCCAGCAGCCTCAGGGACGGCGAGCAGTACTTC.

This clonotype was observed a few times. The chain joins TRBV6-1 to TRBJ2-1, with 10 bases fitting TRBD2. V was clipped by 7 bases and J by 4 bases; unmatched bases: 4. Germline V gene lookup returns CDR1 MNHNS and CDR2 SASEGT. The CDR3 length is 14 residues. CDR3 sequence (DNA): TGTGCCAGCACCGGGACTAGCGTTTACAATGAGCAGTTCTTC. It encodes CASTGTSVYNEQFF.

This clonotype was seen at least ten times. V is TRBV30 and J is TRBJ2-1; tentatively, D is TRBD2 (5 bases). The CDR3 runs to 15 residues. The germline CDR1 and CDR2 sequences are GTSNPN and SVGIG (reference sequence). V lost 0 bases and J 0 bases, leaving 9 bases between the germline ends. DNA for the CDR3: TGTGCCTGGAGTGTTAAGCGGAGCTCCTACAATGAGCAGTTCTTC. This encodes CAWSVKRSSYNEQFF. The full variable domain, its missing parts supplied by reference TRBV30 and TRBJ2-1, is SQTIHQWPATLVQPVGSPLSLECTVEGTSNPNLYWYRQAAGRGLQLLFYSVGIGQISSEVPQNLSASRPQDRQFILSSKKLLLSDSGFYLCAWSVKRSSYNEQFFGPGTRLTVL.

This clonotype was detected a few times. V gene TRBV27 combines with J gene TRBJ2-1; either TRBD1 or TRBD2 may fit D (7 bases each). This CDR3 is built from 17 residues. Germline V lookup: CDR1 MNHEY, CDR2 SMNVEV (reference sequence). Trimming left V 6 bases short and J 2 bases short, with 20 bases between. CDR3 in amino acids: CASSPSRGGLAYNEQFF. The CDR3 nucleotides are TGTGCCAGCAGCCCCTCCAGGGGGGGTCTAGCCTACAATGAGCAGTTCTTC.

This clonotype came up many times. The chain recombines TRBV6-1 with TRBJ2-2, with 12 bases matching TRBD2. The junction had 3 bases not matched to a gene; V was cut back by 6 bases and J by 4 bases. Germline CDR1 is MNHNS and CDR2 is SASEGT. This CDR3 spans 15 amino acids. This CDR3 reads CASRLTSGGTGELFF. In DNA, the CDR3 is TGTGCCAGCAGACTGACTAGCGGGGGCACCGGGGAGCTGTTTTTT.

The gene calls are TRBV15 and TRBJ1-2; 9 nucleotides align to TRBD1. The CDR3 totals 16 residues. With 0 bases clipped from V and 2 bases from J, the junction kept 4 bases outside the gene matches. Germline CDR1 reads LNHNV; CDR2 reads YYDKDF (reference sequence). As DNA, the CDR3 is TGTGCCACCAGCAGAGATTGGACAGGGGCAAACTATGGCTACACCTTC. It specifies CATSRDWTGANYGYTF.

This clonotype was detected ten times or more. The V call is TRBV6-1, the J call TRBJ1-2; weak D call: TRBD1 (5 bases). The CDR3 contains 13 residues. The V gene lost 6 bases and the J gene lost 7 bases, with 15 bases spanning the gap. Germline V gene lookup returns CDR1 MNHNS and CDR2 SASEGT. CDR3 region: CASSPRGESGYTF. CDR3 in DNA: TGTGCCAGCAGCCCCAGAGGGGAAAGTGGCTACACCTTC.

This chain uses TRBV28 with TRBJ2-3; 9 positions agree with TRBD2. The CDR3 has 18 amino acids. V trimming: 6 bases; J trimming: 3 bases; junction bases outside the gene matches: 16. CDR1 and CDR2 from the germline V gene are MDHEN and SYDVKM. CDR3 nucleotide sequence: TGTGCCAGCAGCCAGACAGGGTATCGGACTAGCGAGACAGATACGCAGTATTTT. Its translation: CASSQTGYRTSETDTQYF.

This clonotype has a handful of counts. A junction end diverges from the germline sequence, so it may reflect a read error. The chain employs TRBV2 and TRBJ2-7; perhaps TRBD2 as D (5 bases). Germline assignment: CDR1 SNHLY and CDR2 FYNNEI. CDR3 length equals 14 residues. The DNA of the CDR3 is TGTGCCAGCGGTGATCTAGGACTCAACTACGAGCAGTACTTC. It specifies CASGDLGLNYEQYF.

The CDR3 region has the DNA TGCATACCAGGCCAAGAGACCCAGTACTTC. Translated: CIPGQETQYF. The rearrangement uses TRBV20-1 and TRBJ2-5; D is ambiguous. This CDR3 is 10 amino acids long. The germline V gene has CDR1 DFQATT and CDR2 SNEGSKA (reference sequence).

The rearrangement uses TRBV10-3 and TRBJ1-6; D is undetermined. Trimming pared 4 bases from V and 6 bases from J, leaving 7 bases between. Germline CDR1 ENHRY, CDR2 SYGVKD. The CDR3 consists of 13 residues. This CDR3 is CAISASGNSPLHF. For the CDR3, the DNA is TGTGCCATCAGTGCCTCCGGTAATTCACCCCTCCACTTT.

The table lists this clonotype with many counts. The V call is TRBV12-3 or TRBV12-4, the J call TRBJ1-1; 7 bases are a match to TRBD1. V trimming: 2 bases; J trimming: 3 bases; junction bases outside the gene matches: 3. This CDR3 has 14 amino acids. CDR3 coding DNA: TGTGCCAGCAGTTTAAGAGGGGGCCACACTGAAGCTTTCTTT. This sequence encodes CASSLRGGHTEAFF.

This clonotype was detected only a few times. The V call is TRBV10-2, the J call TRBJ2-7, with no clear D. There are 11 residues in the CDR3. V was clipped by 3 bases and J by 6 bases, with 6 bases between them. Germline lookup yields CDR1 WSHSY and CDR2 SAAADI. The CDR3: CASSDGREQYF. CDR3 in DNA: TGCGCCAGCAGTGACGGGCGCGAGCAGTACTTC.